These 6 T cell receptor beta chains came from one sample sequenced in a study of cytomegalovirus exposure and HLA in healthy donors. Primers: 60 Vbeta forward and 13 Jbeta reverse. The protocol was immunoSEQ multiplex PCR, while the TCRdb copy is restricted to in-frame clones and leaves out a portion. This table has approximately 110,000 clones, roughly four fifths appearing once. The sequencing sample was made of PBMCs. All receptors derive from a woman aged 45-60 years in good health and CMV-seropositive.

The CDR3 sequence is CASSRGQQANIQYF. CDR3 DNA sequence: TGTGCCAGCAGCCGGGGACAGCAAGCAAACATTCAGTACTTC. V usage is TRBV6-5 and J usage is TRBJ2-4; TRBD1 matches at 7 bases. After removal of 6 bases from V and 6 bases from J, the junction contained 8 bases not matched to a gene. The CDR3 is made up of 14 amino acids. The V gene's germline CDR1 is MNHEY and CDR2 SVGAGI.

Here the CDR3 DNA reads TGTGCCAGCAGCTTAGGGCAGACCTTTAGCGGGTACACCGGGGAGCTGTTTTTT. Protein sequence: CASSLGQTFSGYTGELFF. V gene TRBV11-2 combines with J gene TRBJ2-2; 7 bases are shared with TRBD2. J was trimmed by 3 bases and V by 1 base; bases with no gene match: 11. The V gene's germline CDR1 is SGHAT and CDR2 FQNNGV. This CDR3 is 18 amino acids long. The full variable domain, rest sourced from reference TRBV11-2 and TRBJ2-2, is EAGVAQSPRYKIIEKRQSVAFWCNPISGHATLYWYQQILGQGPKLLIQFQNNGVVDDSQLPKDRFSAERLKGVDSTLKIQPAKLEDSAVYLCASSLGQTFSGYTGELFFGEGSRLTVL.

V and J are TRBV6-1 and TRBJ1-2; tentatively, D is TRBD1 (5 bases). Trimming left V 6 bases short and J 6 bases short, with 14 bases between. The CDR3 spans 13 residues. CDR1 MNHNS and CDR2 SASEGT come from the germline V gene. CDR3 coding DNA: TGTGCCAGCAGCGAACAAGCAGGGAATGGCTACACCTTC. Its protein is CASSEQAGNGYTF.

The chain recombines TRBV6-4 with TRBJ2-6; no clear D. V lost 6 bases and J lost 1, with 4 bases in between. Germline V lookup: CDR1 MRHNA, CDR2 SNTAGT. The CDR3 consists of 13 residues. The CDR3 DNA reads as TGTGCCAGCAGAGCGTCTGGGGCCAACGTCCTGACTTTC. This gives the protein CASRASGANVLTF.

Comments on this clone: One junction end disagrees with the germline gene, perhaps due to a read error. The J gene is TRBJ2-7, the V gene TRBV7-9, with 8 bases lining up with TRBD1. This CDR3 contains 13 residues. Germline V CDR1 and CDR2: SEHNR, FQNEAQ (reference sequence). CDR3 amino acids: CSSSRTGSYEQYF. The DNA of the CDR3 is TGTTCCAGCAGTAGGACAGGGAGTTACGAGCAGTACTTC.

A single count supports this clone. J is TRBJ1-2 and V is TRBV7-9, with D possibly being TRBD1 (5 bases). The CDR3 covers 16 residues. Per germline, CDR1 SEHNR and CDR2 FQNEAQ (reference sequence). The V end was cut by 4 bases, the J end by 1 base, with 16 bases between. CDR3 sequence: CASSSTRERVNYGYTF. The CDR3 DNA sequence: TGTGCCAGCAGCTCCACCAGGGAAAGAGTTAACTATGGCTACACCTTC.